This TCR beta chain was sequenced in a study of shared clonotypes between healthy human individuals. The overall study: Aged between 18 and 49, the donors were a couple of women and three men. Three plates each covered CD4 naive and memory; CD8 naive two, CD8 memory one.

After removal of 4 bases from V and 4 bases from J, the junction contained 7 bases not matched to a gene. Germline CDR1 SEHNR, CDR2 FQNEAQ (reference sequence). CDR3 length: 15 residues. The data were produced by immunoSEQ multiplex PCR, yet TCRdb's version contains in-frame clones alone and is incomplete. The sample comprises approximately 940,000 clones, roughly 72% of which are singletons, and over 1.3% rests with the top ten. All participating donors were Caucasian adults from Nashville, Tennessee. In this sample, this clone turned up once. The sequenced sample consisted of memory CD4+ T cells sorted from blood. Stated subset: CD45RA-negative fraction. This sequence originates from a young man in good health. The V and J genes are TRBV7-9 and TRBJ1-1; 9 bases match TRBD1. The CDR3 DNA reads TGTGCCAGCAGCTCCCAGACAGGGGGGGGCACTGAAGCTTTCTTT. It translates to CASSSQTGGGTEAFF.